The entry below gives a single T cell receptor beta chain sequence along with its context. What it binds is not known. Sequencing was performed with immunoSEQ multiplex PCR; in TCRdb, only in-frame clones are kept and a portion is missing. The sample comprises about 98,000 clones, roughly 92% of which are singletons, and roughly 2.8% rests with the top ten. Each patient experienced a relapse that followed autologous stem cell transplantation, and brentuximab vedotin exposure varied. Complete response, partial response or progressive disease were the best responses. These data belong to a study of PD-1 blockade in classical Hodgkin lymphoma. Study results and caveats: Researchers reported that CD4+ TCR diversity, though not CD8+, rose significantly by C4D1.

This CDR3 contains 21 residues. Germline CDR1 and CDR2: WSHSY and SAAADI. Trimming cost V 0 bases and J 4 bases; bases outside gene matches: 19. This receptor was identified in a human donor with classical Hodgkin lymphoma. The chain employs TRBV10-2 and TRBJ2-5; 11 bases align to TRBD2. The specimen was peripheral blood mononuclear cells (PBMCs), collected at baseline. As DNA, the CDR3 is TGCGCCAGCAGTGAGTCGCCCAGGGGTATTGCTAGCGGGAGGTATGGAGAGACCCAGTACTTC. Translating gives CASSESPRGIASGRYGETQYF.